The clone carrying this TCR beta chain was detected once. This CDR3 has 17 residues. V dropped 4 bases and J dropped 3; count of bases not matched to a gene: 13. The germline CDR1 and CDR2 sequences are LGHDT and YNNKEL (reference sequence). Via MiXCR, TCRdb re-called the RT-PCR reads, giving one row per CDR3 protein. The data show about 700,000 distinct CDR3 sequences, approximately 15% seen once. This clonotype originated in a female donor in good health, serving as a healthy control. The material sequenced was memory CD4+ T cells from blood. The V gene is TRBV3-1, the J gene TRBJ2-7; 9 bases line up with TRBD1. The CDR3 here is CASSLPGQGPAGYEQYF. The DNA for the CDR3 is TGTGCCAGCAGCCTCCCGGGACAGGGACCAGCGGGCTACGAGCAGTACTTC.